This T cell receptor beta chain was recovered during a study of cytomegalovirus exposure and HLA in healthy donors. PCR employed 60 Vbeta and 13 Jbeta primers. Using immunoSEQ multiplex PCR, the repertoire was profiled, and TCRdb retains in-frame clones only, with some absent. The sample has some 170,000 clones; 60% to 75% are singletons. With regard to this clone: Its target is unknown.

CDR1 SGHKS and CDR2 YYEKEE come from the germline V gene (reference sequence). The V end lost 4 bases, the J end lost 0 bases, and 7 bases lay between the germline ends. This CDR3 comprises 13 residues. Study findings and constraints: Later on, a genetic analysis was performed. It linked a missense variant in DCLRE1C with V- and J-gene trimming of TCR beta. In vitro data verified a few CMV-associated chains as specific for CMV antigens.

The V gene is TRBV5-5, the J gene TRBJ1-1; D ambiguous. The clonotype originates from a woman aged 50 to 65 in good health and CMV-seropositive. The sample was PBMCs. CDR3 sequence: CASSKEMNTEAFF. The CDR3 DNA follows: TGTGCCAGCAGCAAGGAGATGAACACTGAAGCTTTCTTT.